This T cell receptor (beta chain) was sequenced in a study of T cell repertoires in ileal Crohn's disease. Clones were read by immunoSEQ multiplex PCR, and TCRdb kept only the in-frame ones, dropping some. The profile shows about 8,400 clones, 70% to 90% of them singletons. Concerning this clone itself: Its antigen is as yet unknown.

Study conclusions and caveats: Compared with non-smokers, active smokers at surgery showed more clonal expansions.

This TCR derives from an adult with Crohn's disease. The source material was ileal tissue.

The CDR3 DNA follows: TGTGCCATCAGCTCCGGACTAGCGGGGACTACCTACGAGCAGTACTTC. It is translated as CAISSGLAGTTYEQYF. V is TRBV10-3 and J is TRBJ2-7, with 12 bases identical to TRBD2. The CDR3 is 16 amino acids. V was pared by 6 bases and J by 2 bases, with 8 bases of the junction left unmatched. The germline CDR1 and CDR2 sequences are ENHRY and SYGVKD.